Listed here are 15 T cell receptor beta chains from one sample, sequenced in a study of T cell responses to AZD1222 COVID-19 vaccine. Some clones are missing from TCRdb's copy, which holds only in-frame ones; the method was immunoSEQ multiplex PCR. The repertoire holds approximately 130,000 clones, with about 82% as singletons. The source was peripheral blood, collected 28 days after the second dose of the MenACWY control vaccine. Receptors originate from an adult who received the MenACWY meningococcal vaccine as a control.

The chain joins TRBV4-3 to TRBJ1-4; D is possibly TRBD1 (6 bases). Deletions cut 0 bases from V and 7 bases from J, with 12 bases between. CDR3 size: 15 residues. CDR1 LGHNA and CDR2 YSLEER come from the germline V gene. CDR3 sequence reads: CASSQDGQGFEKLFF. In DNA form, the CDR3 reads TGCGCCAGCAGCCAAGATGGGCAGGGGTTTGAAAAACTGTTTTTT.

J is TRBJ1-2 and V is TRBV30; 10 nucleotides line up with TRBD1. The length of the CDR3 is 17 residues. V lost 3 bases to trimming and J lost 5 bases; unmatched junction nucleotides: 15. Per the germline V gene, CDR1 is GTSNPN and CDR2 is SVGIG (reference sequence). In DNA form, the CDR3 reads TGTGCCTGGAGGCCCTTAAACTCCGGGACAGGGGTTTATGGCTACACCTTC. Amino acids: CAWRPLNSGTGVYGYTF.

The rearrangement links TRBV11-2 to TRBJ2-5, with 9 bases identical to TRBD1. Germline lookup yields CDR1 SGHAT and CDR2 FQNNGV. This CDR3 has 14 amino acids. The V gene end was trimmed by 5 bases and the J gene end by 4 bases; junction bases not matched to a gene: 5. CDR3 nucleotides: TGTGCCAGCAGCCCTGGACAGGGGCCAGAGACCCAGTACTTC. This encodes CASSPGQGPETQYF.

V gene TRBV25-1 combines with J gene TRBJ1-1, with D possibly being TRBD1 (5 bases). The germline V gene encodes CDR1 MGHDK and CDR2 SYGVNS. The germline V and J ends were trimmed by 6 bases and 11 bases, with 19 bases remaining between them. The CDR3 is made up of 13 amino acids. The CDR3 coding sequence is TGTGCCAGCAGCGGGGGGGGTTTTAGAGCGGCTTTCTTT. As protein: CASSGGGFRAAFF.

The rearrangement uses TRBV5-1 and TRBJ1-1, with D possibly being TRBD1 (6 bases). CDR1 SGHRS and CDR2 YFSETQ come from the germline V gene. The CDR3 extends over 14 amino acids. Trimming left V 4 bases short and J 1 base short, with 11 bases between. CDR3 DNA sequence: TGCGCCAGCAGCCCCCGGACAGAGAACACTGAAGCTTTCTTT. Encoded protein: CASSPRTENTEAFF.

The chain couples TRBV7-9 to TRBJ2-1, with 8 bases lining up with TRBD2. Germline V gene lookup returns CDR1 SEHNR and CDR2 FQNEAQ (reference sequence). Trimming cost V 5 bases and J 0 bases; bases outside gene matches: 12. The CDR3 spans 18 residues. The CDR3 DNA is TGTGCCAGCAGCCCATTGGCGGGGGGTGGAAGCTCCTACAATGAGCAGTTCTTC. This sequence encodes CASSPLAGGGSSYNEQFF.

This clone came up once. This chain's CDR3 is CASSQGGYIQYF. CDR3 bases: TGTGCCAGCAGCCAAGGCGGATACATTCAGTACTTC. V usage is TRBV14 and J usage is TRBJ2-4, with D unclear. The CDR3 length is 12 residues. V shed 1 base and J shed 8 bases, with 6 bases lying between them. Per germline, CDR1 SGHDN and CDR2 FVKESK. The whole variable domain, remainder taken from reference TRBV14 and TRBJ2-4, is EAGVTQFPSHSVIEKGQTVTLRCDPISGHDNLYWYRRVMGKEIKFLLHFVKESKQDESGMPNNRFLAERTGGTYSTLKVQPAELEDSGVYFCASSQGGYIQYFGAGTRLSVL.

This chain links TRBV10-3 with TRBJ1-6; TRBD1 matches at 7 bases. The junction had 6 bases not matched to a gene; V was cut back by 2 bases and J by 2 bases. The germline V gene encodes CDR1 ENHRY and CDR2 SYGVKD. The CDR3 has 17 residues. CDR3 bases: TGTGCCATCAGTGAGACCCGGACAGGAACCTATAATTCACCCCTCCACTTT. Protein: CAISETRTGTYNSPLHF.

The CDR3 sequence is CASRPGQGYGYTF. CDR3 in DNA: TGTGCCAGCAGGCCGGGACAGGGTTATGGCTACACCTTC. The genes are TRBV12-3 or TRBV12-4 and TRBJ1-2, with TRBD1 matching over 9 bases. The CDR3 is 13 amino acids. V was clipped by 6 bases and J by 5 bases; unmatched bases: 4.

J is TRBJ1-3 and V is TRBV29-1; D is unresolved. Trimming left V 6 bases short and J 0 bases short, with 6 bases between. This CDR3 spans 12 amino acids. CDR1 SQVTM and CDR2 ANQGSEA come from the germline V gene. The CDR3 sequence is CSVEDSGNTIYF. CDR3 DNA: TGCAGCGTAGAGGACTCTGGAAACACCATATATTTT. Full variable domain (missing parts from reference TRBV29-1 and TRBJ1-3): SAVISQKPSRDICQRGTSLTIQCQVDSQVTMMFWYRQQPGQSLTLIATANQGSEATYESGFVIDKFPISRPNLTFSTLTVSNMSPEDSSIYLCSVEDSGNTIYFGEGSWLTVV.

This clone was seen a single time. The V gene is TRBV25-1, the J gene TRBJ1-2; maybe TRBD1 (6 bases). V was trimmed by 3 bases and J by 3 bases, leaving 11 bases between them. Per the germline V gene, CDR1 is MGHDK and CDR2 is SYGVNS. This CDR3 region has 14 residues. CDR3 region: CASSDLGGDYGYTF. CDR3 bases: TGTGCCAGCAGTGATCTAGGGGGGGACTATGGCTACACCTTC.

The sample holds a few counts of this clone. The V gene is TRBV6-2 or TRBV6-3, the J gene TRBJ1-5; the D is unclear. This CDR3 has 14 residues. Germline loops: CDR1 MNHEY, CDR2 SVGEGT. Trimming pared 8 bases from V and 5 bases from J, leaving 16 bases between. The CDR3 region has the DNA TGTGCCAGCGGCCCCCGGTTGGCCGATCAGCCCCAGCATTTT. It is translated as CASGPRLADQPQHF.

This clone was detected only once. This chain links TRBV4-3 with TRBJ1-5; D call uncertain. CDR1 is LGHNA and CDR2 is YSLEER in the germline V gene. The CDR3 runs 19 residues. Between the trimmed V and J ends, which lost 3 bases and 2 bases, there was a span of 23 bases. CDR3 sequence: CASSHSPPGLEWGNQPQHF. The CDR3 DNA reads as TGCGCCAGCAGCCACTCACCTCCGGGCCTTGAATGGGGCAATCAGCCCCAGCATTTT.

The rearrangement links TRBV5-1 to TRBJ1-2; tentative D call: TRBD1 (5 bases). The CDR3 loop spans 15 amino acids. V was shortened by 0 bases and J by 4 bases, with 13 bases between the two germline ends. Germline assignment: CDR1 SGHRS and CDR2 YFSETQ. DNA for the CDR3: TGCGCCAGCAGCTTGGAACCCAGGGTCGGCTATGGCTACACCTTC. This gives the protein CASSLEPRVGYGYTF. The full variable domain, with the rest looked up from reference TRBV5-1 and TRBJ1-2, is KAGVTQTPRYLIKTRGQQVTLSCSPISGHRSVSWYQQTPGQGLQFLFEYFSETQRNKGNFPGRFSGRQFSNSRSEMNVSTLELGDSALYLCASSLEPRVGYGYTFGSGTRLTVV.

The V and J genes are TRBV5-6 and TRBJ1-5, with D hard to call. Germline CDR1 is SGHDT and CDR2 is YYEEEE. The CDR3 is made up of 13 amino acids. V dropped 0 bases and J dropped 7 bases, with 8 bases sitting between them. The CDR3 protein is CASSLGTQQPQHF. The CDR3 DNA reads TGTGCCAGCAGCTTGGGAACCCAACAGCCCCAGCATTTT. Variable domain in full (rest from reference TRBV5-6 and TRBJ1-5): DAGVTQSPTHLIKTRGQQVTLRCSPKSGHDTVSWYQQALGQGPQFIFQYYEEEERQRGNFPDRFSGHQFPNYSSELNVNALLLGDSALYLCASSLGTQQPQHFGDGTRLSIL.